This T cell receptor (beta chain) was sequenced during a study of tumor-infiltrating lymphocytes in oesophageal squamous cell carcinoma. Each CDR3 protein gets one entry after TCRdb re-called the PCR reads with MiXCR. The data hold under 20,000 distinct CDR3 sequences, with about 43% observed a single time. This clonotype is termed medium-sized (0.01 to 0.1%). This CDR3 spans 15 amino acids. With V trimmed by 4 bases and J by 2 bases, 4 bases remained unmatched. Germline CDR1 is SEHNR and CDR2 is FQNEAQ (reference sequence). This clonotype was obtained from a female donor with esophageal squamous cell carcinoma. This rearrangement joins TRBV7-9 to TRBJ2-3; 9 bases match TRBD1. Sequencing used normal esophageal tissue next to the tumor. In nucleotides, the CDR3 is TGTGCCAGCAGCTCGGACAGGGGAAACACAGATACGCAGTATTTT. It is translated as CASSSDRGNTDTQYF. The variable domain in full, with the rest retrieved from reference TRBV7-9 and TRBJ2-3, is DTGVSQNPRHKITKRGQNVTFRCDPISEHNRLYWYRQTLGQGPEFLTYFQNEAQLEKSRLLSDRFSAERPKGSFSTLEIQRTEQGDSAMYLCASSSDRGNTDTQYFGPGTRLTVL.